This TCR beta chain was sequenced during a study of tumor-infiltrating lymphocytes in glioblastoma multiforme. Multiple V-beta primers and a C-beta primer amplified TCRB from RNA. TCRB-specific cDNA synthesis used 0.5 to 0.65 ug of total RNA. Unique molecular identifiers were not described for the libraries. TCRdb recomputed calls from the multiplex PCR reads with MiXCR, one row per CDR3 protein. The sample lists some 9,300 distinct CDR3 sequences; 60% to 80% were seen once. Germline CDR1 reads SGHAT; CDR2 reads FQNNGV. CDR3 length equals 14 residues. The V gene end was trimmed by 5 bases and the J gene end by 4 bases; junction bases not matched to a gene: 7. About this clonotype itself: The antigen is not known.

Findings and caveats of the study: RNA-based TCR sequencing may distort clone frequencies, since cells carry unequal TCR transcript numbers.

The sequence was obtained from a male donor with glioblastoma. The sequencing sample was made of brain tumor tissue. The V and J genes are TRBV11-2 and TRBJ1-2; 7 bases align to TRBD1. CDR3 amino acids: CASSVRDSSYGYTF. In DNA form, the CDR3 reads TGTGCCAGCAGCGTCCGGGACAGCAGCTATGGCTACACCTTC.